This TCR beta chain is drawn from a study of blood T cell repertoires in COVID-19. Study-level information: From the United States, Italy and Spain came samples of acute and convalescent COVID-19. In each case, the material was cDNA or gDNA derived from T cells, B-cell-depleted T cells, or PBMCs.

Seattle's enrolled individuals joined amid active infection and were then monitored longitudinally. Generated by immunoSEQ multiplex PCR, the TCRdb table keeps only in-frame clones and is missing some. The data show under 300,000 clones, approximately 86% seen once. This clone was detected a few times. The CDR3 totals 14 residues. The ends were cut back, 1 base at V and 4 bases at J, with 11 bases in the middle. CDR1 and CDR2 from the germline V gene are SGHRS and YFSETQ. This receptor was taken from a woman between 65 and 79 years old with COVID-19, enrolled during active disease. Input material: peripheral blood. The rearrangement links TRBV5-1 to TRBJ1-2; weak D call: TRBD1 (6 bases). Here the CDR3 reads CASSLRAGAYGYTF. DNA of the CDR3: TGCGCCAGCAGCTTGAGGGCAGGGGCCTATGGCTACACCTTC.